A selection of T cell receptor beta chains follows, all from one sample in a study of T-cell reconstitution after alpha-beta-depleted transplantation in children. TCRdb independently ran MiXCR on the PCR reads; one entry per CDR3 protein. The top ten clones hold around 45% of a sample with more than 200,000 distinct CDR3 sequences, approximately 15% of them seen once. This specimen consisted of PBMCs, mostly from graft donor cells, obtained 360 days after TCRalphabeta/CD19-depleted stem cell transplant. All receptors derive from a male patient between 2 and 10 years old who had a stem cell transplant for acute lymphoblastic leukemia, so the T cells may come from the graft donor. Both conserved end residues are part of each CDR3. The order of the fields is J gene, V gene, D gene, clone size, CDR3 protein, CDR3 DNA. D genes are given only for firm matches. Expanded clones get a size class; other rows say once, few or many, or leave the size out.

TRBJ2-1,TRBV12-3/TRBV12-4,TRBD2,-,CASSFGGGVYNEQFF,TGTGCCAGCAGTTTCGGCGGGGGAGTCTACAATGAGCAGTTCTTC
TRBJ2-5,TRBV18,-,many,CASSPPGTQETQYF,TGTGCCAGCTCACCACCGGGGACCCAAGAGACCCAGTACTTC
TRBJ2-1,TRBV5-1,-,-,CASSQAPSPQTSGQNYQFF,TGCGCCAGCAGCCAGGCCCCATCACCCCAGACTTCCGGACAGAATTACCAGTTCTTC
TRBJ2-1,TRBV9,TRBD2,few,CASSVGGGNYNEQFF,TGTGCCAGCAGCGTGGGCGGGGGTAACTACAATGAGCAGTTCTTC
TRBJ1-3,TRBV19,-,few,CASGSGNTIYF,TGTGCCAGTGGCTCTGGAAACACCATATATTTT
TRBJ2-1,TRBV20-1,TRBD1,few,CSASYTIRQGSNEQFF,TGCAGTGCTAGTTATACTATAAGACAGGGTAGCAATGAGCAGTTCTTC
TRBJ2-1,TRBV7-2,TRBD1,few,CASSPSAGQGASNEQFF,TGTGCCAGCAGCCCCTCCGCCGGACAGGGGGCCTCCAATGAGCAGTTCTTC
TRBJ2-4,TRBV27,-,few,CASSGGVKNIQYF,TGTGCCAGCAGCGGAGGGGTGAAAAACATTCAGTACTTC
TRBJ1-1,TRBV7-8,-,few,CASSLRAGQRMNTEAFF,TGTGCCAGCAGCTTACGAGCCGGACAGCGCATGAACACTGAAGCTTTCTTT
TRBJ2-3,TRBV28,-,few,CASSLFSGTDTQYF,TGTGCCAGCAGTTTGTTTAGCGGCACAGATACGCAGTATTTT
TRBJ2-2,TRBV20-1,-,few,CSAKPLDRRSNTGELFF,TGCAGTGCAAAACCTCTCGACAGGAGGTCGAACACCGGGGAGCTGTTTTTT
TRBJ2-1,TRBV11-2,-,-,CASSSLLGFTSYNEQFF,TGTGCCAGCAGCTCCCTCCTCGGGTTTACCTCCTACAATGAGCAGTTCTTC
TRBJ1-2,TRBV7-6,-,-,CASSPGHRTNQNYGYTF,TGTGCCAGCAGCCCGGGACACCGAACAAACCAAAACTATGGCTACACCTTC
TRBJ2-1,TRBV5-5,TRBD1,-,CASSSAGTGYNEQFF,TGTGCCAGCAGCTCCGCCGGGACAGGCTACAATGAGCAGTTCTTC
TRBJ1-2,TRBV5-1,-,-,CASSLAGNGYTF,TGCGCCAGCAGCCTGGCAGGGAATGGCTACACCTTC
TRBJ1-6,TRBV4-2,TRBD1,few,CASSQEVGQGASPLHF,TGTGCCAGCAGCCAAGAAGTTGGACAGGGGGCCTCACCCCTCCACTTT
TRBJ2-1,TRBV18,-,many,CASSPLVSATYNEQFF,TGTGCCAGCTCACCACTTGTGTCCGCTACCTACAATGAGCAGTTCTTC
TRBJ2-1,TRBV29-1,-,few,CSVEQGGVSTYNNEQFF,TGCAGCGTTGAACAGGGGGGGGTCTCGACCTATAACAATGAGCAGTTCTTC
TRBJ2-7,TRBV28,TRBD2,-,CASSGLAGAREQYF,TGTGCCAGCTCAGGACTAGCGGGAGCGCGCGAGCAGTACTTC
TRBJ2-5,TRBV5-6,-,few,CASSFGAFQETQYF,TGTGCCAGCAGCTTTGGAGCATTCCAAGAGACCCAGTACTTC
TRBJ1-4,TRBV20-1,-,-,CSAGVTQTNEKLFF,TGCAGTGCAGGGGTTACTCAAACTAATGAAAAACTGTTTTTT
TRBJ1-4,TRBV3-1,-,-,CASTQQVSGVMSRSEKLFF,TGTGCCAGCACCCAGCAAGTCTCGGGGGTAATGAGTCGAAGTGAAAAACTGTTTTTT
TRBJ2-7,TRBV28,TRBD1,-,CASSRRPGQPKSYEQYF,TGTGCCAGCAGTCGGAGACCGGGACAGCCCAAATCATACGAGCAGTACTTC
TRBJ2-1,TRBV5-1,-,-,CASSLTGVQGRMVQFF,TGCGCCAGCAGCTTGACAGGTGTACAGGGTAGGATGGTACAGTTCTTC
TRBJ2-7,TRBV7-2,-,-,CASSLAWVGSYEQYF,TGTGCCAGCAGCTTAGCATGGGTCGGGTCCTACGAGCAGTACTTC
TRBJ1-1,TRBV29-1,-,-,CSVLQPMNTEAFF,TGCAGCGTTCTTCAGCCCATGAACACTGAAGCTTTCTTT
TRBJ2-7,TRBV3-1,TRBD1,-,CASSQQGDTQYF,TGTGCCAGCAGCCAACAGGGGGATACGCAGTACTTC
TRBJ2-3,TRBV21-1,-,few,CASSKATQGESTDTQYF,TGTGCCAGCAGCAAAGCGACTCAGGGGGAAAGCACAGATACGCAGTATTTT
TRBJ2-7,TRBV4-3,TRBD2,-,CASSQDRGLAGSIYEQYF,TGCGCCAGCAGCCAAGATCGCGGACTAGCGGGAAGTATCTACGAGCAGTACTTC
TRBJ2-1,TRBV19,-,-,CASTDTQGLNEQFF,TGTGCCAGTACGGACACGCAGGGTCTGAATGAGCAGTTCTTC
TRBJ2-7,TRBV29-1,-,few,CSGGGTATYEQYF,TGCAGCGGGGGGGGGACAGCCACCTACGAGCAGTACTTC
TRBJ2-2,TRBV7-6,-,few,CASSPGGGRVLFF,TGTGCCAGCAGCCCTGGTGGGGGGCGCGTGCTGTTTTTT
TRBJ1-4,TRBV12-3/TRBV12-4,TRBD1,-,CASSPDRQGAYEKLFF,TGTGCCAGCAGTCCCGACCGACAGGGGGCGTATGAAAAACTGTTTTTT